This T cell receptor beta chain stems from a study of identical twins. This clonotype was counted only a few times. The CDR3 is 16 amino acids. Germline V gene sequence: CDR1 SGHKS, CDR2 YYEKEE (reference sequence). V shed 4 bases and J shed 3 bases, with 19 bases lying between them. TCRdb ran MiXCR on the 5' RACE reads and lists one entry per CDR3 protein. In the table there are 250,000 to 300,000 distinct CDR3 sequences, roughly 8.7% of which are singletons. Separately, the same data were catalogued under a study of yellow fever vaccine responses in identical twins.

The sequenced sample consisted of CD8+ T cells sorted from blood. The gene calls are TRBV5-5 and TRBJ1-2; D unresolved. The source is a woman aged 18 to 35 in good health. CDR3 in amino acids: CASSLGLGSEYYGYTF. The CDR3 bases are TGTGCCAGCAGCCTCGGCTTGGGCAGCGAGTACTATGGCTACACCTTC.